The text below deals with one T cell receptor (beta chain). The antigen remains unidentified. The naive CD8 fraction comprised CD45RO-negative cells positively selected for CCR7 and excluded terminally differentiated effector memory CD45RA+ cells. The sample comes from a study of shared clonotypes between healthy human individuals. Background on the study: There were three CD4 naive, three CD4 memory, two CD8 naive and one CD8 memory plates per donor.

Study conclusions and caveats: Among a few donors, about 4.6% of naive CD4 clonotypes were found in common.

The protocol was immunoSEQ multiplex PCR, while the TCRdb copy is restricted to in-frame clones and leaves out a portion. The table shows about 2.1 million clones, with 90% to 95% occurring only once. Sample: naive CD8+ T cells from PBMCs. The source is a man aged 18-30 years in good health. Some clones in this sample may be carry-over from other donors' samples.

The CDR3 here is CASTPTAGARGNTIYF. The CDR3 DNA reads TGTGCCAGCACCCCGACGGCGGGAGCCAGGGGAAACACCATATATTTT. The chain uses TRBV5-5 and TRBJ1-3, with unresolved D. The CDR3 loop spans 16 amino acids. The germline V and J ends were trimmed by 6 bases and 4 bases, with 20 bases remaining between them. Germline CDR1 and CDR2: SGHKS and YYEKEE (reference sequence).